Here is one T cell receptor beta chain with its context. The antigen remains unidentified. The PCR made use of 60 Vbeta and 13 Jbeta primers. The table came from immunoSEQ multiplex PCR; TCRdb's copy has only in-frame clones and leaves some out. The profile shows about 170,000 clones, more than 60% of them singletons. The sample comes from a study of cytomegalovirus exposure and HLA in healthy donors. Study-wide findings and caveats: Among CMV-associated TCR beta chains, most appeared HLA-restricted in a later analysis. The authors judged a highly shared variant cluster likely a sequencing artifact.

V was pared by 8 bases and J by 13 bases, with 13 bases of the junction left unmatched. This CDR3 spans 12 amino acids. Germline V gene lookup returns CDR1 ENHRY and CDR2 SYGVKD. Sample: PBMCs. The receptor was isolated from a woman aged 50 to 60 in good health and CMV-seropositive. The chain employs TRBV10-3 and TRBJ2-7, with 8 bases matching TRBD1. In DNA form, the CDR3 reads TGTGCCATCGGGGATCAGGGGGCCGGTGGATACTTC. Translation gives CAIGDQGAGGYF.